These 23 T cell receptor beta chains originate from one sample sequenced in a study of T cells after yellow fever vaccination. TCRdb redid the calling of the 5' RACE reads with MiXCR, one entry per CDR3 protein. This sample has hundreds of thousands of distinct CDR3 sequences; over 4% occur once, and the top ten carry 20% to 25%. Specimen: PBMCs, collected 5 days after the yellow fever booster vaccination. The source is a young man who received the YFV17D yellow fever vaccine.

In DNA form, the CDR3 reads TGCGCCAGCGCACTCGCGGCGGTAGATACGCAGTATTTT. It translates to CASALAAVDTQYF. The chain uses TRBV10-1 and TRBJ2-3; D unclear. Trimming pared 8 bases from V and 5 bases from J, leaving 14 bases between. The CDR3 sequence is 13 residues long. Germline assignment: CDR1 WNHNN and CDR2 SYGVQD (reference sequence).

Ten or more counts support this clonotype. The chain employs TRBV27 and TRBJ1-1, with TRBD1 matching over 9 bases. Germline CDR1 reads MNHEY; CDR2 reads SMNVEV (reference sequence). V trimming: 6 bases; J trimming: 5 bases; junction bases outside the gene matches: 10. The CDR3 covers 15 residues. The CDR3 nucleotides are TGTGCCAGCAGGGCAATTACAGGGGGCTGGACTGAAGCTTTCTTT. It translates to CASRAITGGWTEAFF.

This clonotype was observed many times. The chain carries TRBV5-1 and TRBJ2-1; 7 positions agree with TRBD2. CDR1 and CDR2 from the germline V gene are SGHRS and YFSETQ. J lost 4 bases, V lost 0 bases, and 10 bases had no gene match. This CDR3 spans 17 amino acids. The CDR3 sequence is CASSLVVGGDPYNEQFF. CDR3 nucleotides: TGCGCCAGCAGCTTGGTGGTGGGGGGGGATCCGTACAATGAGCAGTTCTTC.

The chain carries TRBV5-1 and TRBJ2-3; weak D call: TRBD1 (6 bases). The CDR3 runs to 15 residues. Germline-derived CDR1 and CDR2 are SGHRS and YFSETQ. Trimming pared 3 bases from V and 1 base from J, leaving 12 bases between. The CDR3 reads CASSYLQGGTDTQYF. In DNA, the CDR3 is TGCGCCAGCAGCTATCTACAGGGTGGCACAGATACGCAGTATTTT.

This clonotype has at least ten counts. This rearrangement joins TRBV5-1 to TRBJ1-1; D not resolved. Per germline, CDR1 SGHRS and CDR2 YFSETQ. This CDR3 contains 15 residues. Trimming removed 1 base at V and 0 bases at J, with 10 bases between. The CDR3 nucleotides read TGCGCCAGCAGCTTGTCCATCGCCATGAACACTGAAGCTTTCTTT. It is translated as CASSLSIAMNTEAFF.

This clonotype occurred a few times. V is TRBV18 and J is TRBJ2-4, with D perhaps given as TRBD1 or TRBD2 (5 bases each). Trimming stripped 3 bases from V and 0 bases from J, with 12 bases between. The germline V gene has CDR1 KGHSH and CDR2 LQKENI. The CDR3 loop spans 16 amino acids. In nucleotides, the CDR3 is TGTGCCAGCTCACCGGGACCGAACATAGCCAAAAACATTCAGTACTTC. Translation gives CASSPGPNIAKNIQYF.

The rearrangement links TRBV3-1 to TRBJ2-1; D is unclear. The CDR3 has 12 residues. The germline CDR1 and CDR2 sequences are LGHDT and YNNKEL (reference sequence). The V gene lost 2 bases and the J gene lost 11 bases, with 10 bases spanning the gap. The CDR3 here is CASSQRGPKQFF. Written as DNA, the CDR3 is TGTGCCAGCAGCCAACGAGGCCCCAAGCAGTTCTTC.

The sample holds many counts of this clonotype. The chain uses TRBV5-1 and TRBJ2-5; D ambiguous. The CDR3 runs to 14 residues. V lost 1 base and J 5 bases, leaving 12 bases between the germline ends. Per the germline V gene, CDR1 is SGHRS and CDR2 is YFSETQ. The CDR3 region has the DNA TGCGCCAGCAGCTTGTCGGTGTTTGGGGAGACCCAGTACTTC. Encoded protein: CASSLSVFGETQYF.

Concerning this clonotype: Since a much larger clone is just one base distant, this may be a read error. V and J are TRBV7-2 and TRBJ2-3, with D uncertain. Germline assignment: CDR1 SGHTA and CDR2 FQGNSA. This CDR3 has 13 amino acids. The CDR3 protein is CASSLAYTNTQYF. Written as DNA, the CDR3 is TGTGCCAGCAGCTTAGCATACACAAATACGCAGTATTTT.

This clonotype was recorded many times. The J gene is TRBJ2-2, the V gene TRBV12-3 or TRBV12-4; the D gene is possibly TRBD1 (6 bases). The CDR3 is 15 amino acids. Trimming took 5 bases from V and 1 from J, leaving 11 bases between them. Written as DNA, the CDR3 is TGTGCCAGCAGTGGCGGACAGAGGAACACCGGGGAGCTGTTTTTT. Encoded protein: CASSGGQRNTGELFF.

The DNA of the CDR3 is TGTGCCACCAGTGATGGTAGTAGGGAGACCCAGTACTTC. It specifies CATSDGSRETQYF. The gene calls are TRBV24-1 and TRBJ2-5; D unclear. From germline, CDR1 is KGHDR and CDR2 SFDVKD. The CDR3 covers 13 residues. V was cut by 3 bases and J by 5 bases, with 9 bases left in between.

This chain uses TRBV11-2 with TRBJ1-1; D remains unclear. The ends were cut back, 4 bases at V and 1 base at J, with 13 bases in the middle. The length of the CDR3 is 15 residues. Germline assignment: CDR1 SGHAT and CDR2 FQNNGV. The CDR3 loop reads CASSSEGPENTEAFF. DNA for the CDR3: TGTGCCAGCAGCTCCGAGGGTCCAGAGAACACTGAAGCTTTCTTT.

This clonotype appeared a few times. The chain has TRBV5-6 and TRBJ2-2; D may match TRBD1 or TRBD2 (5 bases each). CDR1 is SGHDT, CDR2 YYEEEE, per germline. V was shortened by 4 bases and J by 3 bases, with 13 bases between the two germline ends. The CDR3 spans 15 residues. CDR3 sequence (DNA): TGTGCCAGCAGCCCCCGGGACGGGTACACCGGGGAGCTGTTTTTT. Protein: CASSPRDGYTGELFF. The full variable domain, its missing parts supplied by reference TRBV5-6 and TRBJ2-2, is DAGVTQSPTHLIKTRGQQVTLRCSPKSGHDTVSWYQQALGQGPQFIFQYYEEEERQRGNFPDRFSGHQFPNYSSELNVNALLLGDSALYLCASSPRDGYTGELFFGEGSRLTVL.

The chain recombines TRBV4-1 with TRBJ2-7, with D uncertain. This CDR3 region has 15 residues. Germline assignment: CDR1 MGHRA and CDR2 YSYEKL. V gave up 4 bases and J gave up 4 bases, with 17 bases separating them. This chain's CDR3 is CASSLSPVTEYEQYV. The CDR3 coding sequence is TGCGCCAGCAGCCTCTCTCCGGTGACGGAATACGAGCAGTACGTC.

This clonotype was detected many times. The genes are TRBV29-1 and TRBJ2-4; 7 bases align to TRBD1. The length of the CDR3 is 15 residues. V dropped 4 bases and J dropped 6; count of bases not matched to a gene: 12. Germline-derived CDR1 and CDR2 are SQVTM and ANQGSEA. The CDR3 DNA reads TGCAGCGTTGGGGACAGAGTACGGGCTCTAAACATTCAGTACTTC. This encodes CSVGDRVRALNIQYF.

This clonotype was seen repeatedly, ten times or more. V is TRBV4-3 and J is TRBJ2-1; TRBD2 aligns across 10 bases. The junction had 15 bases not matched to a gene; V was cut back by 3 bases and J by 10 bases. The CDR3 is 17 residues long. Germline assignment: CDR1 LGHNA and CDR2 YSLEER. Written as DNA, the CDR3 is TGCGCCAGCAGCCAGGGGGTGTCGAGCGGGGGGGCTGAAGAGCAGTTCTTC. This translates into CASSQGVSSGGAEEQFF.

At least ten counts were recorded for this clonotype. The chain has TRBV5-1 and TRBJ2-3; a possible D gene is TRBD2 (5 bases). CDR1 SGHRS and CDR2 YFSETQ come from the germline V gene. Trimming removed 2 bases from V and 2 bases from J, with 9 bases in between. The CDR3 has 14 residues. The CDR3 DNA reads TGCGCCAGCAGCTTTCTACTAGACACAGATACGCAGTATTTT. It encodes CASSFLLDTDTQYF.

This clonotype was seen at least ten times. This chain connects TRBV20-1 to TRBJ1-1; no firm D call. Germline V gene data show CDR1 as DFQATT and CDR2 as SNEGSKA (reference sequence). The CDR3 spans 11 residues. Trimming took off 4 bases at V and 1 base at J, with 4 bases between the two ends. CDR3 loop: CSATGNTEAFF. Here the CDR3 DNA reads TGCAGTGCTACAGGGAACACTGAAGCTTTCTTT.

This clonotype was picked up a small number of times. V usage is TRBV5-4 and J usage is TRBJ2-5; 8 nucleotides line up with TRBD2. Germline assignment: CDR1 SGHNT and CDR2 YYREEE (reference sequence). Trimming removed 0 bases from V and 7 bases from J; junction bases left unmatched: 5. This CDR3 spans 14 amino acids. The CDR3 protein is CASSLAGLEATQYF. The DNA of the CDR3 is TGTGCCAGCAGCTTGGCGGGACTAGAGGCGACCCAGTACTTC.

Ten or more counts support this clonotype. The CDR3 loop reads CATILTGSGTGELFF. The CDR3 bases are TGTGCCACCATCTTGACAGGGTCCGGGACCGGGGAGCTGTTTTTT. The chain carries TRBV6-6 and TRBJ2-2, with 7 bases identical to TRBD1. This CDR3 contains 15 residues. The J segment lost 5 bases and the V segment lost 10 bases, leaving 13 bases of the junction unmatched. The germline V gene encodes CDR1 MNHNY and CDR2 SVGAGI (reference sequence).

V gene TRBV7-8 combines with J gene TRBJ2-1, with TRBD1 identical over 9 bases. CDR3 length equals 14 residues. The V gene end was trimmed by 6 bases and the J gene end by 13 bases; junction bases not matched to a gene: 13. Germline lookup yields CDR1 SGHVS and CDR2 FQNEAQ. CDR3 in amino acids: CASRPTHRGQLQFF. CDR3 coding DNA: TGTGCCAGCAGGCCTACCCACAGGGGGCAGCTTCAGTTCTTC.

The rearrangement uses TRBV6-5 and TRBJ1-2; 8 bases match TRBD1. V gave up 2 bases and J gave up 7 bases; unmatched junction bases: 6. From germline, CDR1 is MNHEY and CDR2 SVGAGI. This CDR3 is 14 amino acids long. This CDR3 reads CASSYQDRDRGYTF. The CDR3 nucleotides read TGTGCCAGCAGTTACCAGGACAGGGATCGTGGCTACACCTTC.

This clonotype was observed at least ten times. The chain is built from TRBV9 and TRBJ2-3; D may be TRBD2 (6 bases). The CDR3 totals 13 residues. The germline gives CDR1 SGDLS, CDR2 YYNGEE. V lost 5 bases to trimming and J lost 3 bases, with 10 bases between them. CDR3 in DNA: TGTGCCAGCAGGAAAGGGACTACAGATACGCAGTATTTT. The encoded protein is CASRKGTTDTQYF. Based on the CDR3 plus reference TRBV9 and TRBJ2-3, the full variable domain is DSGVTQTPKHLITATGQRVTLRCSPRSGDLSVYWYQQSLDQGLQFLIQYYNGEERAKGNILERFSAQQFPDLHSELNLSSLELGDSALYFCASRKGTTDTQYFGPGTRLTVL.